Listed below are T cell receptor beta chains from one sample, sequenced in a study of radiotherapy plus CTLA-4 blockade in lung cancer. TCRdb's table, derived via immunoSEQ multiplex PCR, lists solely in-frame clones and lacks some. The top ten hold 5.5% to 8.5% of the sample, which has roughly 130,000 clones, 70% to 90% seen once. This material consisted of peripheral blood, taken from a patient treated with radiotherapy plus ipilimumab. The receptors were gathered from a human donor with non-small cell lung cancer that progressed on radiotherapy plus ipilimumab. Each CDR3 is given with its conserved first and last residue. The order of the fields is J gene, clone size, D gene, V gene, CDR3 protein, CDR3 DNA. A D gene is named only where the DNA matches it firmly. Clone size appears in some rows only: once, few, many, or a class for an expanded clone.

TRBJ1-4	few	-	TRBV6-6	CASSYSSPDEKLFF	TGTGCCAGCAGTTACTCGAGCCCCGACGAAAAACTGTTTTTT
TRBJ2-3	few	-	TRBV6-1	CASSEFGLVGWSDTQYF	TGTGCCAGCAGTGAATTTGGGCTAGTCGGTTGGTCCGATACGCAGTATTTT
TRBJ2-7	-	-	TRBV7-8	CASSLGGPTYEQYF	TGTGCCAGCAGCTTAGGCGGGCCTACCTACGAGCAGTACTTC
TRBJ2-4	-	TRBD1	TRBV6-6	CASRAGGQGQNIQYF	TGTGCCAGCCGCGCCGGGGGACAGGGTCAAAACATTCAGTACTTC
TRBJ2-1	-	TRBD2	TRBV6-1	CASRTSIINEQFF	TGTGCCAGCCGGACTAGCATCATCAATGAGCAGTTCTTC
TRBJ1-2	few	-	TRBV18	CASSPRDGDYGYTF	TGTGCCAGCTCACCCAGGGACGGGGACTATGGCTACACCTTC
TRBJ2-2	-	-	TRBV6-5	CASRVGLTTGELFF	TGTGCCAGCAGGGTGGGACTTACGACCGGGGAGCTGTTTTTT
TRBJ2-1	-	TRBD2	TRBV2	CASTQTSGSTNEQFF	TGTGCCAGCACTCAGACTAGCGGGTCTACCAATGAGCAGTTCTTC
TRBJ2-7	-	TRBD2	TRBV5-1	CASSGEAGDGSEQYF	TGCGCCAGCAGCGGTGAGGCGGGAGATGGTAGTGAGCAGTACTTC
TRBJ1-1	-	-	TRBV5-1	CASSLSRGNTEAFF	TGCGCCAGCAGCTTGTCAAGGGGAAACACTGAAGCTTTCTTT
TRBJ2-2	-	-	TRBV6-6	CASSYSAGQYTGELFF	TGTGCCAGCAGTTACTCGGCGGGTCAATACACCGGGGAGCTGTTTTTT
TRBJ1-3	-	-	TRBV6-5	CASRTPGPGNTIYF	TGTGCCAGCAGGACCCCGGGGCCTGGAAACACCATATATTTT
TRBJ2-7	-	TRBD1	TRBV6-1	CASSRQGTYEQYF	TGTGCCAGCAGCCGACAGGGTACCTACGAGCAGTACTTC
TRBJ2-3	-	TRBD2	TRBV7-9	CASSWGLAGGADTQYF	TGTGCCAGCAGCTGGGGACTAGCGGGAGGGGCAGATACGCAGTATTTT
TRBJ1-1	-	-	TRBV6-1	CAGRDPTLNTEAFF	TGTGCCGGCAGGGACCCCACACTGAACACTGAAGCTTTCTTT
TRBJ2-7	-	-	TRBV6-1	CASSEGGTLYEQYF	TGTGCCAGCAGTGAAGGGGGTACACTCTACGAGCAGTACTTC
TRBJ2-2	-	-	TRBV14	CASSQKVPGPGGSGELFF	TGTGCCAGCAGCCAAAAGGTTCCGGGACCCGGGGGATCCGGGGAGCTGTTTTTT
TRBJ2-7	once	-	TRBV11-2	CASSLVGSYEQYF	TGTGCCAGCAGCTTAGTGGGCAGCTACGAGCAGTACTTC
TRBJ2-1	-	-	TRBV6-5	CASSKTYLTNEQFF	TGTGCCAGCAGTAAGACCTACCTGACCAATGAGCAGTTCTTC
TRBJ1-2	-	-	TRBV7-9	CASSSRGNYGYTF	TGTGCCAGCAGCTCCAGGGGTAACTATGGCTACACCTTC
TRBJ1-3	-	-	TRBV6-1	CASRVSSGNTIYF	TGTGCCAGCAGGGTCAGCTCTGGAAACACCATATATTTT
TRBJ1-3	-	-	TRBV5-6	CASSAASRGASSGNTIYF	TGTGCCAGCAGTGCCGCAAGTCGGGGAGCAAGCTCTGGAAACACCATATATTTT